These 21 T cell receptor beta chains were all obtained from the same sample, sequenced in a study of blood T cell repertoires in COVID-19. Sequencing was performed with immunoSEQ multiplex PCR; in TCRdb, only in-frame clones are kept and a portion is missing. The sample lists 90,000 or so clones, over 80% occurring once. Source material: peripheral blood. Every receptor here comes from a human donor in a cohort sampled during active COVID-19.

The chain employs TRBV19 and TRBJ2-7, with TRBD1 matching over 10 bases. Per the germline V gene, CDR1 is LNHDA and CDR2 is SQIVND (reference sequence). This CDR3 spans 17 amino acids. J gave up 3 bases and V 2 bases, and 10 bases lay outside the gene matches. Here the CDR3 DNA reads TGTGCCAGTAGTATAAGGTCAGGGACAGGGGAGGTCTACGAGCAGTACTTC. Protein product: CASSIRSGTGEVYEQYF.

The gene calls are TRBV10-3 and TRBJ2-7; tentative D call: TRBD1 (6 bases). The germline V gene encodes CDR1 ENHRY and CDR2 SYGVKD. V shed 8 bases and J shed 1 base, with 12 bases lying between them. The CDR3 sequence is 13 residues long. CDR3 bases: TGTGCCATCGCGAAACAGGGATCCTACGAGCAGTACTTC. Protein product: CAIAKQGSYEQYF.

J is TRBJ2-5 and V is TRBV11-2; TRBD1 might be the D (6 bases). Germline V gene sequence: CDR1 SGHAT, CDR2 FQNNGV. V lost 5 bases to trimming and J lost 5 bases, with 21 bases between them. This CDR3 spans 16 amino acids. The CDR3 nucleotides are TGTGCCAGCAGCCTACAGGGTAGTCATGGCGTTGAGACCCAGTACTTC. Residues: CASSLQGSHGVETQYF.

This chain joins TRBV5-4 and TRBJ1-1; D may be TRBD1 (6 bases). The germline V gene has CDR1 SGHNT and CDR2 YYREEE (reference sequence). There are 14 residues in the CDR3. Deletions cut 0 bases from V and 2 bases from J, with 8 bases between. CDR3 residues: CASSLGQVNTEAFF. The DNA for the CDR3 is TGTGCCAGCAGCTTGGGACAGGTAAACACTGAAGCTTTCTTT.

This chain uses TRBV10-3 with TRBJ1-6; the D gene is possibly TRBD1 (6 bases). Between the trimmed V and J ends, which lost 11 bases and 6 bases, there was a span of 14 bases. CDR3 length: 13 residues. Germline CDR1 is ENHRY and CDR2 is SYGVKD. For the CDR3, the DNA is TGTGCCGGCCGGGACACACTTAATTCACCCCTCCACTTT. Its protein product is CAGRDTLNSPLHF.

Only one count was recorded for this clone. This chain connects TRBV28 to TRBJ1-1, with D possibly matching TRBD1 (5 bases). Germline CDR1 and CDR2: MDHEN and SYDVKM. Trimming cost V 7 bases and J 5 bases, with 26 bases left between them. This CDR3 region has 17 residues. The CDR3 nucleotides are TGTGCCAGCACTCCCCAAAGGCGGGGGAGGAGTAGGACTGAAGCTTTCTTT. Translation gives CASTPQRRGRSRTEAFF.

The chain recombines TRBV6-2 or TRBV6-3 with TRBJ2-1; 7 positions match TRBD1. The CDR3 is made up of 14 amino acids. Unmatched junction bases numbered 6, after V lost 6 bases and J lost 4 bases. The germline gives CDR1 MNHEY, CDR2 SVGEGT. Here the CDR3 DNA reads TGTGCCAGCAGCTATAGCAGGGGGTACAATGAGCAGTTCTTC. Its translation is CASSYSRGYNEQFF.

The chain combines TRBV2 with TRBJ1-2; unclear D gene. Germline loops: CDR1 SNHLY, CDR2 FYNNEI. This CDR3 has 14 residues. The ends were cut back, 6 bases at V and 4 bases at J, with 15 bases in the middle. The CDR3 nucleotides are TGTGCCAGCAGGATCGGAGGGCGGACCTATGGCTACACCTTC. Protein: CASRIGGRTYGYTF.

This clone occurred a few times. The chain combines TRBV7-2 with TRBJ1-5, with 9 nucleotides matching TRBD1. CDR1 and CDR2 (germline): SGHTA, FQGNSA. After removal of 3 bases from V and 4 bases from J, the junction contained 1 base not matched to a gene. The CDR3 is made up of 14 amino acids. CDR3 sequence reads: CASSFGTGNQPQHF. The CDR3 DNA reads TGTGCCAGCAGCTTCGGGACAGGGAATCAGCCCCAGCATTTT. Based on the CDR3 plus reference TRBV7-2 and TRBJ1-5, the full variable domain is GAGVSQSPSNKVTEKGKDVELRCDPISGHTALYWYRQSLGQGLEFLIYFQGNSAPDKSGLPSDRFSAERTGGSVSTLTIQRTQQEDSAVYLCASSFGTGNQPQHFGDGTRLSIL.

V and J are TRBV6-5 and TRBJ1-4, with 7 bases aligning to TRBD1. CDR1 and CDR2 (germline): MNHEY, SVGAGI. J was trimmed by 8 bases and V by 6 bases; bases with no gene match: 12. The length of the CDR3 is 15 residues. Here the CDR3 DNA reads TGTGCCAGCAGAAGGGGAGGTCAGGGGGTCGAAAAACTGTTTTTT. As protein: CASRRGGQGVEKLFF.

In its sample, this clone was seen a few times. V gene TRBV4-1 combines with J gene TRBJ2-1, with D perhaps matching TRBD1 (7 bases). The CDR3 sequence is 16 residues long. Germline values: CDR1 MGHRA, CDR2 YSYEKL. Trimming took off 0 bases at V and 2 bases at J, with 11 bases between the two ends. DNA for the CDR3: TGCGCCAGCAGCCAAGAAGGAGGGGGCGCCTACAATGAGCAGTTCTTC. Translation gives CASSQEGGGAYNEQFF.

The rearrangement links TRBV19 to TRBJ2-3; TRBD2 matches 10 bases. The CDR3 runs 15 residues. V gave up 10 bases and J gave up 3 bases; unmatched junction bases: 10. Germline V gene sequence: CDR1 LNHDA, CDR2 SQIVND (reference sequence). This chain's CDR3 is CATRERGGSTDTQYF. The CDR3 DNA is TGTGCCACTAGAGAGCGGGGGGGTTCTACAGATACGCAGTATTTT.

The V gene is TRBV11-2, the J gene TRBJ2-7; TRBD1 matches at 9 bases. J was trimmed by 2 bases and V by 1 base; bases with no gene match: 12. The CDR3 runs to 18 residues. Germline V gives CDR1 SGHAT, CDR2 FQNNGV. The CDR3 nucleotides are TGTGCCAGCAGCTTAGGGGCCGGGACAGGGAATCCCCCCTACGAGCAGTACTTC. Translated: CASSLGAGTGNPPYEQYF.

The chain couples TRBV29-1 to TRBJ2-7; TRBD2 agrees at 13 bases. The germline V gene encodes CDR1 SQVTM and CDR2 ANQGSEA. V was clipped by 7 bases and J by 6 bases; unmatched bases: 6. CDR3 length equals 13 residues. The chain's CDR3 is CSGQTSGGSEQYF. DNA for the CDR3: TGCAGCGGCCAGACTAGCGGGGGGTCCGAGCAGTACTTC.

The V call is TRBV29-1, the J call TRBJ2-3; the D is unclear. The CDR3 is made up of 14 amino acids. Looked up from germline, CDR1 is SQVTM and CDR2 is ANQGSEA. With 5 bases removed from V and 1 base from J, the gap between germline ends came to 13 bases. CDR3: CSVIQTAGTDTQYF. The CDR3 DNA reads as TGCAGCGTTATACAAACCGCGGGCACAGATACGCAGTATTTT.

The chain is built from TRBV4-2 and TRBJ2-1; weak D call: TRBD2 (6 bases). The CDR3 is made up of 16 amino acids. The germline V gene encodes CDR1 LGHNA and CDR2 YNFKEQ. The germline V and J ends were trimmed by 1 base and 6 bases, with 16 bases remaining between them. CDR3 DNA: TGTGCCAGCAGCCAAGCCCGGAGACTAGGAGGCAATGAGCAGTTCTTC. Encoded protein: CASSQARRLGGNEQFF.

This chain joins TRBV5-1 and TRBJ1-1; 7 bases are shared with TRBD1. The germline V gene has CDR1 SGHRS and CDR2 YFSETQ. CDR3 length equals 16 residues. V trimming: 3 bases; J trimming: 1 base; junction bases outside the gene matches: 9. CDR3 amino acids: CASSWNTGDWNTEAFF. As DNA, the CDR3 is TGCGCCAGCAGCTGGAATACAGGGGACTGGAACACTGAAGCTTTCTTT.

This sequence joins TRBV2 and TRBJ1-5, with D uncertain. The CDR3 has 16 residues. V lost 6 bases, J lost 5 bases, and 20 bases lay in between. Germline V gene sequence: CDR1 SNHLY, CDR2 FYNNEI. This CDR3 is CASSPTRGRSDQPQHF. The CDR3 nucleotides read TGTGCCAGCAGCCCTACGAGAGGGCGTTCCGATCAGCCCCAGCATTTT.

This clone was picked up one time. V usage is TRBV11-2 and J usage is TRBJ2-3; 10 positions match TRBD2. Trimming cost V 5 bases and J 7 bases; bases outside gene matches: 6. From germline, CDR1 is SGHAT and CDR2 FQNNGV. The CDR3 is made up of 14 amino acids. The DNA of the CDR3 is TGTGCCAGCAGCCTAGCGGGAGTTCGCAATACGCAGTATTTT. It yields the protein CASSLAGVRNTQYF.

The chain carries TRBV7-2 and TRBJ1-1; no clear D. Germline V CDR1 and CDR2: SGHTA, FQGNSA. The CDR3 length is 12 residues. V lost 1 base, J lost 2 bases, and 2 bases lay in between. The CDR3 sequence is CASSLVNTEAFF. The CDR3 nucleotides read TGTGCCAGCAGCTTAGTAAACACTGAAGCTTTCTTT.

J is TRBJ1-2 and V is TRBV9, with 9 positions matching TRBD1. V lost 2 bases and J lost 2; bases outside the gene matches: 1. CDR3 size: 14 residues. The germline gives CDR1 SGDLS, CDR2 YYNGEE. The CDR3 bases are TGTGCCAGCAGCGTGACAGGGGGAAACTATGGCTACACCTTC. Translated, it gives CASSVTGGNYGYTF.